This T cell receptor (beta chain) is drawn from a study of T cells in Graves' hyperthyroidism and ophthalmopathy. This CDR3 region has 18 residues. Germline CDR1 reads SGHVS; CDR2 reads FQNEAQ. Trimming cost V 0 bases and J 2 bases, with 17 bases left between them. Many counts were recorded for this clonotype. The TCR beta CDR3 regions underwent amplification using RNA transcripts as the source. During a first-round RT-PCR of the TCR CDR3, the HTBI primer set was used. TCRdb redid the calling of the multiplex PCR reads with MiXCR, one entry per CDR3 protein. The table lists around 340,000 distinct CDR3 sequences, about 15% of them singletons.

The genes are TRBV7-8 and TRBJ2-1; D gene unclear. The sequenced sample consisted of blood. This TCR derives from a young woman with Graves' hyperthyroidism. In DNA form, the CDR3 reads TGTGCCAGCAGCTTAGCGAGAAGCGCCTCTTGGACCTACAATGAGCAGTTCTTC. This gives the protein CASSLARSASWTYNEQFF.